A selection of T cell receptor beta chains follows, all from one sample in a study of identical twins. In TCRdb, the 5' RACE reads were re-called with MiXCR into one record per CDR3 protein. This table has roughly 700,000 distinct CDR3 sequences, more than 6.5% appearing once. These data also formed part of another study, on yellow fever vaccine responses in identical twins.

Sequencing was done on a sample of PBMCs. The receptors were gathered from a woman aged 18-29 years in good health. The CDR3 runs from the conserved cysteine through the conserved F or W. A D gene is named only where the DNA matches it firmly. Rows may omit the clone size; those that give it use once, few, many or a size class.

>NA|TRBD1|TRBJ2-7|TRBV27|15
CASSPDRDSSYEQYF
TGTGCCAGCAGCCCCGACCGGGACAGCTCCTACGAGCAGTACTTC
>NA|TRBD1|TRBJ2-7|TRBV12-3/TRBV12-4|14
CASSGTGQIYEQYF
TGTGCCAGCAGCGGGACAGGTCAAATCTACGAGCAGTACTTC
>few|NA|TRBJ1-4|TRBV6-1|14
CASRPRGIREKLFF
TGTGCCAGCAGGCCGAGGGGGATCAGGGAAAAACTGTTTTTT
>many|NA|TRBJ2-6|TRBV6-5|16
CASSYLQVTGANVLTF
TGTGCCAGCAGTTACCTACAGGTGACCGGGGCCAACGTCCTGACTTTC
>NA|TRBD1|TRBJ2-7|TRBV3-1|12
CASSQTGWEQYF
TGTGCCAGCAGTCAGACAGGGTGGGAGCAGTACTTC
>few|TRBD2|TRBJ2-7|TRBV6-6|13
CASGGRAPYEQYF
TGTGCCAGCGGGGGGAGGGCCCCTTACGAGCAGTACTTC
>NA|TRBD1|TRBJ1-4|TRBV7-9|14
CASSFDRGKEKLFF
TGTGCCAGCAGCTTCGACAGGGGAAAAGAAAAACTGTTTTTT
>many|NA|TRBJ2-2|TRBV5-1|13
CASSLEASGELFF
TGCGCCAGCAGCTTGGAGGCCTCCGGGGAGCTGTTTTTT
>few|TRBD1|TRBJ2-7|TRBV20-1|18
CSAVAPSGADRGNHEQYF
TGCAGTGCTGTGGCTCCGTCCGGCGCGGACAGGGGAAATCACGAGCAGTACTTC
>few|NA|TRBJ2-5|TRBV2|13
CASRDWGGETQYF
TGTGCCAGCAGAGATTGGGGCGGGGAGACCCAGTACTTC
>many|TRBD1|TRBJ2-3|TRBV3-1|16
CASSQEGTGGMDTQYF
TGTGCCAGCAGCCAAGAGGGGACAGGGGGGATGGATACGCAGTATTTT
>NA|NA|TRBJ2-1|TRBV5-1|18
CASKDQPVPKSSYNEQFF
TGCGCCAGCAAAGACCAGCCCGTTCCCAAAAGCTCCTACAATGAGCAGTTCTTC
>few|NA|TRBJ2-2|TRBV24-1|14
CATTRTENTGELFF
TGTGCCACCACAAGGACAGAGAACACCGGGGAGCTGTTTTTT
>NA|NA|TRBJ1-1|TRBV28|15
CASSLTGTAKSEAFF
TGTGCCAGCAGTTTAACCGGGACGGCGAAGAGTGAAGCTTTCTTT
>NA|NA|TRBJ2-5|TRBV6-2/TRBV6-3|14
CASNPGTDQETQYF
TGTGCCAGCAACCCCGGGACGGACCAAGAGACCCAGTACTTC
>few|NA|TRBJ2-1|TRBV7-2|15
CASSRARGTRHEQFF
TGTGCCAGCAGCCGTGCCAGGGGGACTAGGCATGAGCAGTTCTTC
>NA|NA|TRBJ2-3|TRBV5-1|15
CASRRRGEVTDTQYF
TGCGCCAGCAGAAGGAGGGGTGAGGTCACAGATACGCAGTATTTT
>few|NA|TRBJ2-3|TRBV7-2|16
CASSRDTGPVTDTQYF
TGTGCCAGCAGTCGCGATACTGGCCCGGTCACAGATACGCAGTATTTT
>NA|TRBD2|TRBJ2-7|TRBV6-1|14
CASSRGREGYEQYF
TGTGCCAGTTCACGTGGGCGGGAGGGGTACGAGCAGTACTTC
>NA|NA|TRBJ2-7|TRBV7-8|15
CASSDRDKKAYEQYF
TGTGCCAGCAGCGACCGGGACAAGAAGGCCTACGAGCAGTACTTC
>NA|TRBD1|TRBJ2-1|TRBV20-1|14
CSASGTGGRNEQFF
TGCAGTGCTAGCGGGACAGGGGGACGAAATGAGCAGTTCTTC
>few|NA|TRBJ2-2|TRBV15|15
CATSRESGSTGELFF
TGTGCCACCAGCAGAGAGTCCGGCAGTACCGGGGAGCTGTTTTTT
>few|NA|TRBJ1-4|TRBV7-2|14
CASSLAAGGEKLFF
TGTGCCAGCAGCTTAGCGGCGGGCGGGGAAAAACTGTTTTTT
>NA|NA|TRBJ2-1|TRBV5-8|14
CASSLSGWGPEQFF
TGTGCCAGCAGCTTGTCGGGTTGGGGCCCTGAGCAGTTCTTC
>NA|NA|TRBJ2-1|TRBV3-1|15
CASSPHPSSYNEQFF
TGTGCCAGCAGCCCCCATCCTAGCTCCTACAATGAGCAGTTCTTC
>many|TRBD1|TRBJ2-7|TRBV20-1|14
CSATGQGAPYEQYF
TGCAGTGCCACGGGACAGGGGGCTCCCTACGAGCAGTACTTC
>NA|NA|TRBJ2-1|TRBV4-2|14
CASSPRGNYNEQFF
TGTGCCAGCAGCCCCCGGGGGAACTACAATGAGCAGTTCTTC
>few|TRBD1|TRBJ2-2|TRBV27|16
CASSRVRDRDTGELFF
TGTGCCAGCAGCCGTGTCCGGGACAGGGATACCGGGGAGCTGTTTTTT
>few|NA|TRBJ2-6|TRBV7-2|15
CASSLWGAGANVLTF
TGTGCCAGCAGCTTATGGGGGGCTGGGGCCAACGTCCTGACTTTC
>NA|TRBD2|TRBJ2-1|TRBV9|17
CASSVVRSGGIGNKQFF
TGTGCCAGCAGCGTAGTACGAAGCGGGGGGATTGGCAATAAGCAGTTCTTC
>few|NA|TRBJ2-3|TRBV3-1|13
CASTPQGSDTQYF
TGTGCCAGCACACCTCAAGGGTCAGATACGCAGTATTTT
>many|NA|TRBJ1-3|TRBV4-1|16
CASSQDTLPPGNTIYF
TGCGCCAGCAGCCAAGATACCCTACCCCCTGGAAACACCATATATTTT
>many|NA|TRBJ2-7|TRBV12-3/TRBV12-4|13
CASSLAYREEQYF
TGTGCCAGCAGTTTAGCCTACAGGGAAGAGCAGTACTTC
>few|TRBD1|TRBJ2-5|TRBV24-1|13
CATMGTGEETQYF
TGTGCCACCATGGGGACAGGGGAAGAGACCCAGTACTTC
>NA|NA|TRBJ1-3|TRBV18|17
CASSPLDSDQAGNTIYF
TGTGCCAGCTCACCGCTAGATTCGGATCAGGCTGGAAACACCATATATTTT
>few|NA|TRBJ2-1|TRBV29-1|12
CSDYRLNNEQFF
TGCAGCGACTACAGGTTGAACAATGAGCAGTTCTTC
>few|TRBD2|TRBJ2-5|TRBV7-2|16
CASSVGTSPDPKTQYF
TGTGCCAGCAGCGTCGGGACTAGCCCGGATCCGAAGACCCAGTACTTC
>many|TRBD2|TRBJ2-7|TRBV20-1|14
CSARVASGEYEQYF
TGCAGTGCTAGAGTGGCTAGCGGAGAGTACGAGCAGTACTTC
>NA|NA|TRBJ2-1|TRBV5-1|11
CASSMPPEQFF
TGCGCCAGCAGCATGCCTCCCGAGCAGTTCTTC
>NA|NA|TRBJ2-4|TRBV7-2|12
CASSPGGSIQYF
TGTGCCAGCAGCCCAGGGGGGAGTATTCAGTACTTC
>few|NA|TRBJ2-7|TRBV6-5|13
CASSYSTYGEQYF
TGTGCCAGCAGTTACTCGACCTACGGCGAGCAGTACTTC
>many|TRBD1|TRBJ2-3|TRBV12-3/TRBV12-4|14
CASNGDRVTDTQYF
TGTGCCAGCAACGGAGACAGGGTTACAGATACGCAGTATTTT
>NA|TRBD2|TRBJ2-5|TRBV7-2|16
CASSRGRTSGQETQYF
TGTGCCAGCAGCCGGGGAAGGACTAGCGGCCAGGAGACCCAGTACTTC
>many|TRBD1|TRBJ2-2|TRBV4-3|15
CASSTGQGNTGELFF
TGCGCCAGCAGCACGGGACAGGGAAACACCGGGGAGCTGTTTTTT
>many|NA|TRBJ2-1|TRBV12-3/TRBV12-4|15
CASTSGRLLYNEQFF
TGTGCCAGCACCAGTGGGCGTTTACTCTACAATGAGCAGTTCTTC
>NA|TRBD1|TRBJ2-7|TRBV11-1|18
CASSLFGAQGETSYEQYF
TGTGCCAGCAGCTTATTCGGGGCCCAGGGGGAGACCAGTTACGAGCAGTACTTC